This T cell receptor beta chain appears in the sequencing data of a study of blood T cell repertoires in COVID-19. For the study at large: COVID-19 samples collected from the United States, Italy and Spain covered acute and convalescent phases. PBMCs, B-cell-depleted T cells, or T cells provided the cDNA or gDNA that made up the material.

Trimming took 3 bases from V and 0 from J, leaving 11 bases between them. Germline CDR1 LGHNA, CDR2 YSLEER. This CDR3 spans 15 amino acids. Original analysis: The assay estimated nucleated cells by amplifying reference gene primers. The table came from immunoSEQ multiplex PCR; TCRdb's copy has only in-frame clones and leaves some out. The D gene and trimming were derived from the DNA, and the V and J assignments and clone size from that table. The data contain tens of thousands of clones, more than 80% of them singletons. The sample was peripheral blood. The receptor was derived from a man aged 25 to 45 with acute or convalescent COVID-19. V usage is TRBV4-3 and J usage is TRBJ2-5; D is possibly TRBD2 (6 bases). CDR3: CASSHGGGNQETQYF. The CDR3 DNA follows: TGCGCCAGCAGCCACGGCGGCGGGAACCAAGAGACCCAGTACTTC.